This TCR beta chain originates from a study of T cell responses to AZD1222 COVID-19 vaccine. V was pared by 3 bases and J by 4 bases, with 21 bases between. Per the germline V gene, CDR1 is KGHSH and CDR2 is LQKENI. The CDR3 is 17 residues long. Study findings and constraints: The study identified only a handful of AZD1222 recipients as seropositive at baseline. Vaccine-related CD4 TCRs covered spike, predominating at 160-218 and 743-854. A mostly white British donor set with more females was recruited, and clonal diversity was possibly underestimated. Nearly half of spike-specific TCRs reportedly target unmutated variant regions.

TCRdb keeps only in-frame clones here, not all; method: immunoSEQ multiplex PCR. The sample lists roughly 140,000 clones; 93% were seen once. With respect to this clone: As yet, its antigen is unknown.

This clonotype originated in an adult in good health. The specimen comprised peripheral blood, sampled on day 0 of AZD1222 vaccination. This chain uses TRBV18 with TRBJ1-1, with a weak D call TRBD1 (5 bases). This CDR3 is CASSPRGGGIGLTEAFF. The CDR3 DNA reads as TGTGCCAGCTCACCGCGCGGGGGGGGTATAGGTCTCACTGAAGCTTTCTTT.